This T cell receptor beta chain is from a study of blood T cell repertoires in COVID-19. Study-level information: Some COVID-19 samples were acute and others convalescent; all came from the United States, Italy and Spain. In each case, the material was cDNA or gDNA derived from T cells, B-cell-depleted T cells, or PBMCs.

Methods used by the authors: Estimation of nucleated cell counts relied on the amplification of reference gene primers. Method: immunoSEQ multiplex PCR; TCRdb's copy keeps in-frame clones and lacks some. The DNA was the basis for D and trimming; V, J and clone size are from that table. Seen here are under 300,000 clones, approximately 83% observed once, and the top ten hold 9.5% to 12%. The sequencing input was peripheral blood. This TCR derives from a woman between 65 and 79 years old with acute or convalescent COVID-19.

The DNA for the CDR3 is TGTGCCAGCAGCGTAGCTTCCCACCCTCGACTAGCGGGGGGGCTACAGACCCAGTACTTC. Its protein product is CASSVASHPRLAGGLQTQYF. V is TRBV9 and J is TRBJ2-5; 14 bases match TRBD2. V shed 0 bases, J shed 6 bases, and the junction held 16 bases outside the gene matches. From germline, CDR1 is SGDLS and CDR2 YYNGEE. The CDR3 contains 20 residues.